The next 11 T cell receptor beta chains were all read from a single sample in a study of cytomegalovirus exposure and HLA in healthy donors. Use of 60 Vbeta and 13 Jbeta primers characterized the PCR. Some clones are missing from TCRdb's copy, which holds only in-frame ones; the method was immunoSEQ multiplex PCR. The table shows fewer than 140,000 clones, with 65% to 85% occurring only once. The sequenced material came from PBMCs. The source of these receptors is a male donor in good health and CMV-seropositive.

In its sample, this clone was seen once. The chain uses TRBV4-1 and TRBJ1-1; TRBD1 is a possible D gene (5 bases). Trimming stripped 0 bases from V and 1 base from J, with 15 bases between. The CDR3 length is 17 residues. Germline-derived CDR1 and CDR2 are MGHRA and YSYEKL. DNA of the CDR3: TGCGCCAGCAGCCAAGATATCATAAGACAGACGAACACTGAAGCTTTCTTT. It is translated as CASSQDIIRQTNTEAFF.

CDR3 bases: TGTGCCAGCAGTCTTACAGGGTACGGCAATCAGCCCCAGCATTTT. As protein: CASSLTGYGNQPQHF. The V and J genes are TRBV5-8 and TRBJ1-5; perhaps TRBD1 as D (6 bases). CDR1 and CDR2 from the germline V gene are SGHTS and YDEGEE. Trimming shortened V by 5 bases and J by 2 bases, and 14 bases separated the two germline ends. CDR3 length: 15 residues.

The V call is TRBV7-2, the J call TRBJ2-7; D not certain. Trimming shortened V by 2 bases and J by 6 bases, and 8 bases separated the two germline ends. Germline assignment: CDR1 SGHTA and CDR2 FQGNSA. The CDR3 runs to 12 residues. Here the CDR3 DNA reads TGTGCCAGCAGCTTATCAGAGCGCGAGCAGTACTTC. This translates into CASSLSEREQYF.

This clone was picked up a small number of times. V and J are TRBV30 and TRBJ1-1; TRBD1 is a possible D gene (6 bases). Trimming left V 0 bases short and J 3 bases short, with 11 bases between. The CDR3 spans 14 residues. The germline gives CDR1 GTSNPN, CDR2 SVGIG (reference sequence). DNA of the CDR3: TGTGCCTGGAGTGTACTCGGACAGTACACTGAAGCTTTCTTT. Protein sequence: CAWSVLGQYTEAFF.

This clone appeared once. The V gene is TRBV7-3, the J gene TRBJ2-3; the match to TRBD2 covers 7 bases. Germline lookup yields CDR1 SGHTA and CDR2 FQGTGA. Trimming took 5 bases from V and 2 from J; bases not matched to a gene: 7. The CDR3 totals 15 residues. The CDR3 spells CASSPSGLITDTQYF. Written as DNA, the CDR3 is TGTGCCAGCAGCCCCTCGGGACTAATCACAGATACGCAGTATTTT.

The rearrangement links TRBV4-1 to TRBJ2-2, with 9 bases aligning to TRBD1. CDR1 is MGHRA, CDR2 YSYEKL, per germline. J gave up 6 bases and V 4 bases, and 18 bases lay outside the gene matches. The length of the CDR3 is 19 residues. The CDR3 spells CASSRASLQGARISGELFF. The DNA for the CDR3 is TGCGCCAGCAGCCGGGCCTCTTTACAGGGGGCAAGGATATCCGGGGAGCTGTTTTTT.

This chain's CDR3 is CASSFLGTGGLKAFF. The CDR3, as DNA: TGTGCCAGCAGTTTCCTCGGGACAGGGGGCCTAAAGGCTTTCTTT. The chain carries TRBV6-5 and TRBJ1-1, with 12 nucleotides matching TRBD1. V was clipped by 4 bases and J by 11 bases; unmatched bases: 11. Germline assignment: CDR1 MNHEY and CDR2 SVGAGI. The CDR3 runs 15 residues.

The chain is built from TRBV15 and TRBJ2-3; tentative D call: TRBD2 (7 bases). CDR3 length: 13 residues. Per the germline V gene, CDR1 is LNHNV and CDR2 is YYDKDF (reference sequence). Trimming removed 0 bases from V and 12 bases from J, with 13 bases in between. In nucleotides, the CDR3 is TGTGCCACCAGCAGAGATGCGGCGGGGGCTCAGTATTTT. This sequence encodes CATSRDAAGAQYF.

This chain uses TRBV18 with TRBJ2-1; no definite D call. The CDR3 contains 12 residues. V lost 3 bases, J lost 15 bases, and 15 bases lay in between. CDR1 is KGHSH, CDR2 LQKENI, per germline. The CDR3 sequence: CASSPEAAALFF. In nucleotides, the CDR3 is TGTGCCAGCTCACCTGAGGCAGCAGCCCTGTTCTTC.

The sample holds a few counts of this clone. This chain uses TRBV7-8 with TRBJ2-7, with D perhaps matching TRBD1 (5 bases). V was clipped by 2 bases and J by 6 bases, with 14 bases between them. This CDR3 spans 14 amino acids. Per the germline V gene, CDR1 is SGHVS and CDR2 is FQNEAQ. CDR3 bases: TGTGCCAGCAGCTTACCAGGGCCCTTGACCGAGCAGTACTTC. Protein: CASSLPGPLTEQYF.

This clone was detected only a few times. The rearrangement links TRBV23-1 to TRBJ2-1, with TRBD1 as a possible D gene (5 bases). TRBV23-1 is an ORF, and what it does is uncertain. This CDR3 has 15 residues. Here the CDR3 DNA reads TGCGCTACCAAACGGGCGACAGACGGCAACAATGAGCAGTTCTTC. Translated: CATKRATDGNNEQFF.